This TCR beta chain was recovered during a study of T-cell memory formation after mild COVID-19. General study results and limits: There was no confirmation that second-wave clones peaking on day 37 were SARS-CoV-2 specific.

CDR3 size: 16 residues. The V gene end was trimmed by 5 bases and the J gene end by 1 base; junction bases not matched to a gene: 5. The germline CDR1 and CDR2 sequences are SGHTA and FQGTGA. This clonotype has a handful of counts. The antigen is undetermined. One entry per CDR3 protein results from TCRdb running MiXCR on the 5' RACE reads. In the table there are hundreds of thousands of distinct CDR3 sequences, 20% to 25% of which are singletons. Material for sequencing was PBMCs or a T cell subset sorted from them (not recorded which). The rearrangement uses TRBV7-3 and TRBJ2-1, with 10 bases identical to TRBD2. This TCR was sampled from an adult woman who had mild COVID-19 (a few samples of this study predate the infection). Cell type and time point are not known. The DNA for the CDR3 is TGTGCCAGCAGCCCCCAGGGACTAGCGTCCTACAATGAGCAGTTCTTC. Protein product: CASSPQGLASYNEQFF.